Presented here are 2 T cell receptor beta chains from one specimen sequenced in a study of neurological immune-mediated disorders. One entry per CDR3 protein, called by TCRdb with MiXCR from the 5' RACE reads. The repertoire has tens of thousands of distinct CDR3 sequences, about a quarter of them found once; the top ten carry around 25%. Input material: PBMCs. The receptors were sampled from a woman in her 70s in good health.

This sequence joins TRBV11-2 and TRBJ2-1; D is ambiguous. CDR1 is SGHAT and CDR2 is FQNNGV in the germline V gene. This CDR3 spans 15 amino acids. V lost 0 bases and J lost 1, with 7 bases in between. CDR3 protein: CASSLEGNSYNEQFF. CDR3 in DNA: TGTGCCAGCAGCTTAGAAGGAAATTCCTACAATGAGCAGTTCTTC. The entire variable domain, with the rest obtained from reference TRBV11-2 and TRBJ2-1, is as follows: EAGVAQSPRYKIIEKRQSVAFWCNPISGHATLYWYQQILGQGPKLLIQFQNNGVVDDSQLPKDRFSAERLKGVDSTLKIQPAKLEDSAVYLCASSLEGNSYNEQFFGPGTRLTVL.

V and J are TRBV4-3 and TRBJ2-7; D may be TRBD1 (5 bases). This CDR3 is 16 amino acids long. Trimming shortened V by 1 base and J by 7 bases, and 20 bases separated the two germline ends. The germline V gene has CDR1 LGHNA and CDR2 YSLEER. The CDR3 DNA sequence: TGCGCCAGCAGCCAAGGATCCGCGAGAAGGGGCAATGAGCAGTACTTC. Protein sequence: CASSQGSARRGNEQYF.